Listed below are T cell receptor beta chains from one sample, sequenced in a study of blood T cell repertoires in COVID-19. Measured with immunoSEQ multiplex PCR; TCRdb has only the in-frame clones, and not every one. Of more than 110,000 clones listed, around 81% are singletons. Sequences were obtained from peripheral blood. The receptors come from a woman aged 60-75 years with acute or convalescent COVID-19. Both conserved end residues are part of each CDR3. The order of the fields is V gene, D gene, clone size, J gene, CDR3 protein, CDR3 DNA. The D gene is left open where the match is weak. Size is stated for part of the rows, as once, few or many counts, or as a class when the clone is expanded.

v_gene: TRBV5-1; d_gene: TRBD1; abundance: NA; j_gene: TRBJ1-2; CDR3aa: CASSLESTGAYGYTF; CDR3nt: TGCGCCAGCAGCTTGGAATCAACAGGGGCCTATGGCTACACCTTC
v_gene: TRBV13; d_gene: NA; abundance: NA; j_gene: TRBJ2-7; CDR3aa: CATTKEREGDYEQYF; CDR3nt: TGTGCCACCACGAAGGAGAGGGAGGGGGACTACGAGCAGTACTTC
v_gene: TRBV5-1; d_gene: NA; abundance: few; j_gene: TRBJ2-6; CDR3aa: CASSLDSYSGANVLTF; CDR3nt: TGCGCCAGCAGCTTGGACTCCTACTCTGGGGCCAACGTCCTGACTTTC
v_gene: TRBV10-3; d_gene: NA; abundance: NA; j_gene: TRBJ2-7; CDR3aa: CAISEGLKIYEQYF; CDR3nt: TGTGCCATCAGTGAGGGACTGAAGATTTACGAGCAGTACTTC
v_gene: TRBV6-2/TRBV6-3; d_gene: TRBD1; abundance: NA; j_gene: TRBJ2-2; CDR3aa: CASSYSGQGWGTNTGELFF; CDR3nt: TGTGCCAGCAGTTACTCGGGACAGGGGTGGGGCACGAACACCGGGGAGCTGTTTTTT
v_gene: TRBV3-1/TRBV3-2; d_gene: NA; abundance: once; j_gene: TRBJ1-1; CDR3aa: CASSQPNTEAFF; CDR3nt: TGTGCCAGCAGCCAACCTAACACTGAAGCTTTCTTT
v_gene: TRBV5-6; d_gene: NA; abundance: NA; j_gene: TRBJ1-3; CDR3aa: CASSLGQGTISGNTIYF; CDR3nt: TGTGCCAGCAGCTTAGGCCAGGGGACTATCTCTGGAAACACCATATATTTT
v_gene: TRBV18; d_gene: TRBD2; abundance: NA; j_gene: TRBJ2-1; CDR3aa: CASSRAGLAGANEQFF; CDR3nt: TGTGCCAGCTCACGCGCGGGACTAGCGGGAGCCAATGAGCAGTTCTTC
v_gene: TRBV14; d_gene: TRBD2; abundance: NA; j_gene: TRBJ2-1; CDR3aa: CASSQGEWREGPYNEQFF; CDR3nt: TGTGCCAGCAGCCAAGGGGAATGGCGGGAGGGCCCCTACAATGAGCAGTTCTTC
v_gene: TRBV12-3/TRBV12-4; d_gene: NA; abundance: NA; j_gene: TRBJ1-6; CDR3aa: CASSLDSPLHF; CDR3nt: TGTGCCAGCAGCCTCGATTCACCCCTCCACTTT
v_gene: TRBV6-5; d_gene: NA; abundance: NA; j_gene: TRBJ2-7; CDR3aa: CASSVTYEQYF; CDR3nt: TGTGCCAGCAGCGTAACCTACGAGCAGTACTTC
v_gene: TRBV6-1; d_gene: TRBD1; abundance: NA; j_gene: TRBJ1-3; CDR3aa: CASSGSSTGSGNTIYF; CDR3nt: TGTGCCAGCAGTGGGTCCTCGACAGGGTCAGGAAACACCATATATTTT
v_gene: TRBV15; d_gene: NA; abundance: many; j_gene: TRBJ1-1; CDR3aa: CATSVQGSGNTEAFF; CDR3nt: TGTGCCACCAGCGTTCAGGGGTCGGGGAACACTGAAGCTTTCTTT
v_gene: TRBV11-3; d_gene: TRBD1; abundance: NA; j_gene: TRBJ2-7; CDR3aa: CASSPPDRVEQYF; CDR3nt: TGTGCCAGCAGCCCCCCGGACAGGGTCGAGCAGTACTTC
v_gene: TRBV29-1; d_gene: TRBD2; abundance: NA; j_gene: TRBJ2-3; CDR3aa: CSVDSGRAYGTDTQYF; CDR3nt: TGCAGCGTTGATAGCGGGAGGGCTTATGGCACAGATACGCAGTATTTT
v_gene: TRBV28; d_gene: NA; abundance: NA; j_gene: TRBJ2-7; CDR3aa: CASSLAGVGSYEQYF; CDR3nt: TGTGCCAGCAGTTTAGCAGGGGTTGGTTCCTACGAGCAGTACTTC
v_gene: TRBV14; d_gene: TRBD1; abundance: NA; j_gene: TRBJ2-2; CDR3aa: CASNRGLPTGELFF; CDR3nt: TGTGCCAGCAACAGGGGGCTTCCTACCGGGGAGCTGTTTTTT
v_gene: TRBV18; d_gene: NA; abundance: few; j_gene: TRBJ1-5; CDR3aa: CASTGGVKEQPQHF; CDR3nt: TGTGCCAGCACGGGAGGGGTAAAGGAGCAGCCCCAGCATTTT
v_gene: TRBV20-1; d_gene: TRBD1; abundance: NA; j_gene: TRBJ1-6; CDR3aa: CSASHGGQGGSPLHF; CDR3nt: TGCAGTGCTAGTCACGGCGGACAGGGAGGTTCACCCCTCCACTTT
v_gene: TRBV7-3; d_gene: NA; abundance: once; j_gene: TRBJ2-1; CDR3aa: CASSLAPGNEQFF; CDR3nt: TGTGCCAGCAGCTTAGCTCCGGGCAATGAGCAGTTCTTC
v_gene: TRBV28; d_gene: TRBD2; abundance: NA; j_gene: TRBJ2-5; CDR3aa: CASSRGTTRSETQYF; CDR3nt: TGTGCCAGCAGCCGCGGGACTACGAGGTCTGAGACCCAGTACTTC
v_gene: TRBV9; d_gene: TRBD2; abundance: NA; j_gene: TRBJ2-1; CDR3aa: CASSVAPGLVNNEQFF; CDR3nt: TGTGCCAGCAGCGTAGCTCCGGGACTAGTAAACAATGAGCAGTTCTTC
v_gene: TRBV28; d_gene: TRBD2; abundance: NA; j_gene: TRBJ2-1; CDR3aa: CASSRLAGAGYEQFF; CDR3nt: TGTGCCAGCAGTAGACTAGCGGGAGCGGGGTATGAGCAGTTCTTC
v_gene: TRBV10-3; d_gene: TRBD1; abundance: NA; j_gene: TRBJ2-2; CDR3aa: CAISDVAGGTGELFF; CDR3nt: TGTGCCATCAGTGACGTGGCAGGGGGAACCGGGGAGCTGTTTTTT
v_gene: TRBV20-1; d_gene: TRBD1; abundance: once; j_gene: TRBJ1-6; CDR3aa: CSASWGQYNSPLHF; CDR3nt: TGCAGTGCTAGTTGGGGACAGTATAATTCACCCCTCCACTTT
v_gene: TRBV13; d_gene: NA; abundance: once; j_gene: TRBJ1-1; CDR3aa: CASSSGAPAEAFF; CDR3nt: TGTGCCAGCAGCTCAGGGGCCCCCGCTGAAGCTTTCTTT
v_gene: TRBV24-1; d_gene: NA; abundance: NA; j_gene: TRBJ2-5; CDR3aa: CATGAAGVGETQYF; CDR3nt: TGTGCCACCGGCGCTGCAGGGGTCGGGGAGACCCAGTACTTC
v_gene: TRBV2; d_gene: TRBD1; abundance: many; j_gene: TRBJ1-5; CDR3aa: CASSERTRGVMGQPQHF; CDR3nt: TGTGCCAGCAGTGAAAGGACCAGGGGGGTAATGGGTCAGCCCCAGCATTTT
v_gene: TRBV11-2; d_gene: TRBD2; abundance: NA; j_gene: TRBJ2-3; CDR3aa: CASSPGGLAGAYRYTQYF; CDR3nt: TGTGCCAGCAGCCCAGGGGGACTAGCGGGAGCCTACCGCTATACGCAGTATTTT
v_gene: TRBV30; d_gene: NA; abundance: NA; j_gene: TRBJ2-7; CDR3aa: CASRDTYFHEQYF; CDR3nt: TGTGCCAGCCGGGACACCTATTTCCACGAGCAGTACTTC
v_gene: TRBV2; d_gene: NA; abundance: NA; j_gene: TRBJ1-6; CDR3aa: CAGRAAYNSPLHF; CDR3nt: TGTGCCGGGCGGGCAGCATATAATTCACCCCTCCACTTT
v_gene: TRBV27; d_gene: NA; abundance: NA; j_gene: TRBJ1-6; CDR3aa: CATALREGSPLHF; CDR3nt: TGTGCCACCGCACTCAGGGAGGGCTCTCCCCTCCACTTT
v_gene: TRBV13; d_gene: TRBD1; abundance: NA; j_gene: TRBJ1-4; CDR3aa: CASSLIGQGLKISEKLFF; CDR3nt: TGTGCCAGCAGCTTAATCGGACAGGGCCTCAAGATCTCCGAAAAACTGTTTTTT
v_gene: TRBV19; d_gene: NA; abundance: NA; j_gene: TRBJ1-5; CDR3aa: CASSTNRNIDRPINQPQHF; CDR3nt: TGTGCCAGTAGTACAAACAGGAACATCGACAGACCGATAAATCAGCCCCAGCATTTT
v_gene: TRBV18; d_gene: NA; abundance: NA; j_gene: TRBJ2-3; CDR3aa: CASSLNTGSYTDTQYF; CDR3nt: TGTGCCAGCTCACTCAACACAGGGAGTTACACAGATACGCAGTATTTT
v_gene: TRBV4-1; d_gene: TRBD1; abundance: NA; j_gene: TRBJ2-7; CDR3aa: CASSLLTGVYEQYF; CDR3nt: TGCGCCAGCAGCCTACTGACAGGGGTCTACGAGCAGTACTTC
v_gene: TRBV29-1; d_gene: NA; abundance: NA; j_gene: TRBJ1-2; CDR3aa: CSVEGRVRLANYGYTF; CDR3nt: TGCAGCGTTGAAGGCAGGGTCCGACTAGCTAACTATGGCTACACCTTC
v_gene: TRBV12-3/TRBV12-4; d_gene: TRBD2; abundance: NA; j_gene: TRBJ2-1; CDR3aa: CASSFEGTRVF; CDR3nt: TGTGCCAGCAGTTTCGAGGGGACTAGAGTCTTC
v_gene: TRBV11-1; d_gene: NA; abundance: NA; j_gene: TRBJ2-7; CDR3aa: CATQDSSTSYEQYF; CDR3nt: TGTGCCACTCAGGACAGTTCGACTTCCTACGAGCAGTACTTC
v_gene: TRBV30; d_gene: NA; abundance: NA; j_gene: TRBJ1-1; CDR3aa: CAWSWSDTEAFF; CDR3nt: TGTGCCTGGTCGTGGAGCGACACTGAAGCTTTCTTT
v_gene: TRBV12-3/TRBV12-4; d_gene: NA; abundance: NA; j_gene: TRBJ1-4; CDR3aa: CASSPHRGEKLFF; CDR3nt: TGTGCCAGCAGTCCGCATAGGGGAGAAAAACTGTTTTTT
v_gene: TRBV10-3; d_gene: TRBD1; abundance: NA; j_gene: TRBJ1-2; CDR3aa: CAITGTEANYGYTF; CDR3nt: TGTGCCATCACCGGGACAGAAGCTAACTATGGCTACACCTTC